Listed below are T cell receptor beta chains from one sample, sequenced in a study of CD8 T cells in ankylosing spondylitis. TCRdb re-analysed the 5' RACE reads in MiXCR, keeping a single row per CDR3 protein. The table has about 36,000 distinct CDR3 sequences, 6% seen once. Sequencing was performed on blood, either unsorted or a sorted T cell fraction (not recorded which). Receptors originate from a male donor with ankylosing spondylitis or in good health (not recorded which). CDR3s include the opening cysteine and the closing phenylalanine or tryptophan. The D gene is left open where the match is weak. Clone size is shown for a subset of rows, as once, few, many or a class of expanded clone.

j_gene | abundance | len | v_gene | d_gene | CDR3nt | CDR3aa
TRBJ2-2 | many | 17 | TRBV24-1 | . | TGTGCCACCAGTGATTTGCCCCCAGACGCGAACACCGGGGAGCTGTTTTTT | CATSDLPPDANTGELFF
TRBJ2-7 | many | 15 | TRBV27 | TRBD1 | TGTGCCAGCAGTTTAGCCAGGGGGCCTGTGGACGAGCAGTACTTC | CASSLARGPVDEQYF
TRBJ2-1 | many | 17 | TRBV9 | . | TGTGCCAGCGGAGGGAAGTGGGGAAGGGTTGGGGACAATGAGCAGTTCTTC | CASGGKWGRVGDNEQFF
TRBJ1-5 | many | 14 | TRBV13 | . | TGTGCCAGCAGCTTAGGGCCTAGCAATCAGCCCCAGCATTTT | CASSLGPSNQPQHF
TRBJ1-2 | many | 14 | TRBV6-1 | . | TGTGCCAGCAGCCAGGATCCCGGCGGGAGAGGCTACACCTTC | CASSQDPGGRGYTF
TRBJ1-5 | many | 15 | TRBV6-5 | . | TGTGCCAGCAGTTACTCGAATACGGCGGACTCGCCCCAGCATTTT | CASSYSNTADSPQHF
TRBJ2-7 | many | 13 | TRBV27 | . | TGTGCCAGCAGTTTGCAGCAGTTCTACGAGCAGTACTTC | CASSLQQFYEQYF
TRBJ1-1 | many | 13 | TRBV29-1 | . | TGCAGCGGCCGCAGGGATTTGAACACTGAAGCTTTCTTT | CSGRRDLNTEAFF
TRBJ2-7 | . | 14 | TRBV5-1 | . | TGCGCCAGCAGCTTGTTACCAGAAGCCTACGAGCAGTACTTC | CASSLLPEAYEQYF
TRBJ2-1 | . | 15 | TRBV15 | TRBD1 | TGTACCACCAGCGCTGACAGGGGGCGAGACAATGAGCAGTTCTTC | CTTSADRGRDNEQFF
TRBJ1-2 | . | 15 | TRBV9 | . | TGTGCCAGCAGCAGGGCCGGGACGGGAAACTATGGCTACACCTTC | CASSRAGTGNYGYTF
TRBJ2-5 | medium-sized | 15 | TRBV5-5 | . | TGTGCCAGCAGCTTAGGGGCTCTAAACCAAGAGACCCAGTACTTC | CASSLGALNQETQYF
TRBJ1-3 | many | 16 | TRBV7-9 | . | TGTGCCAGCAGCTTACTCCAGGCCCTCGGGGGAAACACCATATATTTT | CASSLLQALGGNTIYF
TRBJ2-3 | many | 15 | TRBV20-1 | TRBD2 | TGCAGTGCTAGAGTCTTAGGACTAGCGTTAGATACGCAGTATTTT | CSARVLGLALDTQYF
TRBJ1-2 | many | 14 | TRBV5-1 | . | TGCGCCAGCAGCTCCCGGGGAATTAACTATGGCTACACCTTC | CASSSRGINYGYTF
TRBJ2-5 | many | 17 | TRBV5-5 | TRBD2 | TGTGCCAGCAGCTCGATGGCAAGCGGGAGAAGGGAAGAGACCCAGTACTTC | CASSSMASGRREETQYF
TRBJ1-6 | many | 14 | TRBV5-1 | . | TGCGCCAGCAGCTTGGCTTCGGGTTTGACACCCCTCCACTTT | CASSLASGLTPLHF
TRBJ2-7 | many | 15 | TRBV5-1 | TRBD1 | TGCGCCAGCAGCTTGGTAGGGACAGGGGGTTACGAGCAGTACTTC | CASSLVGTGGYEQYF
TRBJ2-2 | many | 14 | TRBV29-1 | . | TGCAGCGCCGATCCGGTAGAGCACACCGGGGAGCTGTTTTTT | CSADPVEHTGELFF
TRBJ1-1 | many | 16 | TRBV5-1 | TRBD1 | TGCGCCAGCAGCTTATACCAGGGGGCCGGGAACACTGAAGCTTTCTTT | CASSLYQGAGNTEAFF
TRBJ1-1 | many | 14 | TRBV7-9 | TRBD1 | TGTGCCAGCAGCTTACGACAGGGGGACACTGAAGCTTTCTTT | CASSLRQGDTEAFF
TRBJ2-2 | many | 16 | TRBV7-8 | TRBD1 | TGTGCCAGCAGCCTTCGAGACAGGGCCAACACCGGGGAGCTGTTTTTT | CASSLRDRANTGELFF
TRBJ2-1 | many | 19 | TRBV9 | TRBD2 | TGTGCCAGCAGCGTAGGGGAGGGTGGACTAGCGGGGTCCTACAATGAGCAGTTCTTC | CASSVGEGGLAGSYNEQFF
TRBJ2-1 | many | 13 | TRBV28 | . | TGTGCCAGCAGTTTGAGCCCCCCGAATGAGCAGTTCTTC | CASSLSPPNEQFF
TRBJ2-1 | many | 13 | TRBV19 | . | TGTGCCAGTAGTCCAGCCCTAAACAATGAGCAGTTCTTC | CASSPALNNEQFF
TRBJ1-1 | many | 18 | TRBV6-1 | . | TGTGCCAGCAGTCAACAGGGACGGGCGGTCGGGATGAACACTGAAGCTTTCTTT | CASSQQGRAVGMNTEAFF
TRBJ2-7 | many | 18 | TRBV7-9 | . | TGTGCCAGCAGCTCCAGAGGGTGGACAGACACTATCAACTACGAGCAGTACTTC | CASSSRGWTDTINYEQYF
TRBJ1-2 | many | 13 | TRBV5-1 | . | TGCGCCAGCAGCTTGGCCTATCCTCCAGGGGCCAACTTC | CASSLAYPPGANF
TRBJ2-5 | many | 12 | TRBV2 | . | TGTGCCAGCAGAGGATCACAAGAGACCCAGTACTTC | CASRGSQETQYF
TRBJ2-1 | many | 14 | TRBV20-1 | TRBD2 | TGCAGTGCTAGCTTGCGGGGGGGAAATAATGAGCAGTTCTTC | CSASLRGGNNEQFF
TRBJ2-7 | . | 13 | TRBV4-1 | . | TGCGCCAGCAGCCAAGAGGCGCGGGTTGAGCAGTACTTC | CASSQEARVEQYF
TRBJ2-1 | many | 13 | TRBV3-1 | . | TGTGCCAGCAGCCAAACTCCTCCCGGTGAGCAGTTCTTC | CASSQTPPGEQFF
TRBJ2-7 | many | 13 | TRBV5-8 | . | TGTGCCAGCAGCTTGGCCTTTAAAAGCGAGCAGTACTTC | CASSLAFKSEQYF
TRBJ2-3 | many | 15 | TRBV4-2 | . | TGTGCCAGCAGCCAGTCCCGAACTGGCACAGATACGCAGTATTTT | CASSQSRTGTDTQYF
TRBJ2-4 | many | 14 | TRBV28 | . | TGTGCCAGCAGTTTGGGCGGAGCCAAAAACATTCAGTACTTC | CASSLGGAKNIQYF
TRBJ2-6 | many | 11 | TRBV29-1 | . | TGCAGCGTTTCCGGGGCCAACGTCCTGACTTTC | CSVSGANVLTF
TRBJ2-7 | many | 13 | TRBV14 | . | TGTGCCAGCAGCCAAGCTCGCCGCACCGAGCAGTACTTC | CASSQARRTEQYF
TRBJ1-1 | many | 10 | TRBV29-1 | . | TGCAGCGTTTCGACAGCCGAAGCTTTCTTT | CSVSTAEAFF
TRBJ2-1 | many | 12 | TRBV6-6 | . | TGTGCCAGCAGTTACCGCGGGGATGAGCAGTTCTTC | CASSYRGDEQFF
TRBJ2-2 | many | 15 | TRBV3-1 | . | TGTGCCAGCAGTCTCACGATACTAGAGTCCGGGGAGCTGTTTTTT | CASSLTILESGELFF
TRBJ2-5 | many | 14 | TRBV5-1 | . | TGCGCCAGCAGCTTGCCTCTCGGCCAAGAGACCCAGTACTTC | CASSLPLGQETQYF
TRBJ2-1 | many | 15 | TRBV28 | TRBD2 | TGTGCCAGCAGTTTATTTAGCGGGGGTTTGAATGAGCAGTTCTTC | CASSLFSGGLNEQFF
TRBJ2-1 | many | 16 | TRBV3-1 | TRBD2 | TGTGCCAGCAGCCTCGCTAGCGGAAGCCCTCAGGGTGAGCAGTTCTTC | CASSLASGSPQGEQFF
TRBJ2-5 | many | 16 | TRBV9 | . | TGTGCCAGCAGCGTAGGAGTCCGGGACGGCCAAGAGACCCAGTACTTC | CASSVGVRDGQETQYF
TRBJ2-4 | many | 11 | TRBV20-1 | . | TGCAGTGCTAGTTTCAGGGGTGCGCAGTACTTC | CSASFRGAQYF
TRBJ2-7 | many | 14 | TRBV29-1 | TRBD1 | TGCAGCGTTGGACAGGGGGGAGACACCTACGAGCAGTACTTC | CSVGQGGDTYEQYF
TRBJ2-7 | many | 14 | TRBV28 | . | TGTGCCAGCAGTTTAACAGGCCAATACTACGAGCAGTACTTC | CASSLTGQYYEQYF
TRBJ1-2 | . | 14 | TRBV7-2 | . | TGTGCCAGCAGCTTAAACGGGTCAGGGTATGGCTACACCTTC | CASSLNGSGYGYTF
TRBJ1-2 | many | 17 | TRBV9 | TRBD1 | TGTGCCAGCAGGGGAGGGGCCGGGACAGCAAGAAACTATGGCTACACCTTC | CASRGGAGTARNYGYTF
TRBJ2-7 | . | 15 | TRBV9 | . | TGTGCCAGCAGCGTAGGGTCAGGTCTCGGCTCCGAGCAGTACTTC | CASSVGSGLGSEQYF
TRBJ2-7 | many | 14 | TRBV5-1 | . | TGCGCCAGCAGCTTGGGTCTACTCACCTACGAGCAGTACTTC | CASSLGLLTYEQYF
TRBJ2-4 | many | 13 | TRBV2 | . | TGTGCCAGCAGGGGACCCTACGGAAACATTCAGTACTTC | CASRGPYGNIQYF
TRBJ2-1 | many | 16 | TRBV29-1 | TRBD2 | TGCAGCGTTACTTTCCTGGCTAGCGGGTCCTACAATGAGCAGTTCTTC | CSVTFLASGSYNEQFF
TRBJ1-1 | many | 13 | TRBV7-3 | TRBD1 | TGTGCCAGCAGCGGACAGGAGGGCACTGAAGCTTTCTTT | CASSGQEGTEAFF